This T cell receptor beta chain is from a study of shared clonotypes between healthy human individuals. The overall study: Samples came from two female and a few male donors aged 18 to 49.

This clone was picked up one time. Looked up from germline, CDR1 is SGHRS and CDR2 is YFSETQ. This CDR3 comprises 14 residues. Trimming at V came to 6 bases and at J to 0 bases, leaving 6 bases not matched to a gene. From CD4+ cells came CD45RA+ naive and CD45RA-negative memory subsets. Profiling relied on immunoSEQ multiplex PCR, and the TCRdb table lists in-frame clones only, not all of them. The sample holds 1,500,000 or so clones, roughly 96% seen once. J is TRBJ2-7 and V is TRBV5-1, with 7 nucleotides matching TRBD2. The receptor was isolated from a man aged 30 to 39 in good health. The sequenced sample consisted of naive CD4+ T cells sorted from blood. This sample's subset: CD45RA+ positively selected. As DNA, the CDR3 is TGCGCCAGCACCCCGCGGGGGAGCTCCTACGAGCAGTACTTC. Amino acids: CASTPRGSSYEQYF.